This TCR beta chain was sequenced for a study of T cell responses to AZD1222 COVID-19 vaccine. Broader study findings: Repertoires were collected only later (after the peak T cell response had occurred). Unmutated variant regions are reportedly targeted by nearly half of spike-specific TCRs. After two AZD1222 doses, spike-specific TCR breadth and depth rose versus day 0.

The germline V gene has CDR1 MGHDK and CDR2 SYGVNS. Trimming removed 1 base from V and 8 bases from J; junction bases left unmatched: 4. The CDR3 is made up of 14 amino acids. Notes on this clone: Antigen: not known.

The method was immunoSEQ multiplex PCR; TCRdb's version includes in-frame clones alone and lacks a portion of them. The sample shows more than 50,000 clones, roughly 89% of them seen only once. The material was peripheral blood, obtained on day 0 of AZD1222 vaccination. The chain combines TRBV25-1 with TRBJ1-4, with 7 bases aligning to TRBD1. This receptor was taken from an adult in good health. CDR3 residues: CASSESTGIEKLFF. In DNA form, the CDR3 reads TGTGCCAGCAGTGAATCGACAGGGATCGAAAAACTGTTTTTT. Complete variable domain (other parts from reference TRBV25-1 and TRBJ1-4): EADIYQTPRYLVIGTGKKITLECSQTMGHDKMYWYQQDPGMELHLIHYSYGVNSTEKGDLSSESTVSRIRTEHFPLTLESARPSHTSQYLCASSESTGIEKLFFGSGTQLSVL.